The 28 T cell receptor beta chains below all came from one sample that was sequenced in a study of PD-L1 blockade in urothelial cancer. TCRdb's table, derived via immunoSEQ multiplex PCR, lists solely in-frame clones and lacks some. Of about 26,000 clones listed, 86% were seen once; the top ten hold under 40%. This specimen consisted of PBMCs, obtained around atezolizumab (anti-PD-L1) treatment. The receptor source for this set is a man in his sixties with urothelial cancer.

This clone was found once. The CDR3 loop is CASSQLAGAQEYF. CDR3 in DNA: TGCGCCAGCAGTCAACTAGCGGGAGCGCAGGAGTATTTT. The chain links TRBV23-1 to TRBJ2-3; 10 positions agree with TRBD2. TRBV23-1 is placed among ORFs of uncertain function. The CDR3 has 13 residues. V shed 2 bases and J 13 bases; nucleotides not matched to a gene: 6.

The chain links TRBV9 to TRBJ2-7; 8 bases line up with TRBD1. This CDR3 is 15 amino acids long. Germline loops: CDR1 SGDLS, CDR2 YYNGEE. V trimming: 5 bases; J trimming: 0 bases; junction bases outside the gene matches: 7. CDR3: CASRDAGQDSYEQYF. Here the CDR3 DNA reads TGTGCCAGCAGGGATGCGGGACAGGACTCCTACGAGCAGTACTTC.

This chain connects TRBV4-1 to TRBJ2-7; tentatively, D is TRBD1 (5 bases). Trimming left V 4 bases short and J 5 bases short, with 15 bases between. This CDR3 spans 14 amino acids. Per the germline V gene, CDR1 is MGHRA and CDR2 is YSYEKL. CDR3 nucleotides: TGCGCCAGCAGCCTCGGCGCAGGGTTGAACGAGCAGTACTTC. Residues: CASSLGAGLNEQYF.

J is TRBJ1-3 and V is TRBV27; D is unclear. V was shortened by 6 bases and J by 0 bases, with 12 bases between the two germline ends. This CDR3 region has 15 residues. Per the germline V gene, CDR1 is MNHEY and CDR2 is SMNVEV (reference sequence). DNA of the CDR3: TGTGCCAGCAGCTCGGACGGGAACTCTGGAAACACCATATATTTT. Protein: CASSSDGNSGNTIYF.

This clone occurred once. The chain uses TRBV27 and TRBJ2-3, with 13 positions matching TRBD2. The CDR3 consists of 16 residues. In germline, CDR1 is MNHEY, CDR2 SMNVEV (reference sequence). Trimming at V came to 8 bases and at J to 2 bases, leaving 7 bases not matched to a gene. The CDR3 coding sequence is TGTGCCAGCGGAGAGGGACTAGCGGGACTCACAGATACGCAGTATTTT. Amino acids: CASGEGLAGLTDTQYF.

The J gene is TRBJ2-5, the V gene TRBV18; D might be TRBD1 (6 bases). Trimming took 4 bases from V and 4 from J, leaving 10 bases between them. Germline lookup yields CDR1 KGHSH and CDR2 LQKENI. There are 13 residues in the CDR3. The CDR3 region has the DNA TGTGCCAGCTCACACAGGGTAGGAGAGACCCAGTACTTC. Amino acids: CASSHRVGETQYF.

This clone was counted a single time. This chain links TRBV14 with TRBJ1-1, with a weak D call TRBD1 (5 bases). Deletions cut 0 bases from V and 5 bases from J, with 13 bases between. Germline lookup yields CDR1 SGHDN and CDR2 FVKESK. This CDR3 comprises 15 residues. Here the CDR3 reads CASSQDPAGRTEAFF. The DNA of the CDR3 is TGTGCCAGCAGCCAAGATCCGGCAGGGCGTACTGAAGCTTTCTTT.

V usage is TRBV5-6 and J usage is TRBJ1-4, with 9 bases matching TRBD1. V trimming: 4 bases; J trimming: 7 bases; junction bases outside the gene matches: 5. CDR1 and CDR2 from the germline V gene are SGHDT and YYEEEE. The CDR3 runs 14 residues. The CDR3 sequence is CASSVQGAAEKLFF. CDR3 sequence (DNA): TGTGCCAGCAGCGTACAGGGGGCTGCTGAAAAACTGTTTTTT.

The chain couples TRBV11-3 to TRBJ2-5; no clear D. Trimming stripped 3 bases from V and 2 bases from J, with 7 bases between. This CDR3 is 13 amino acids long. CDR1 is SGHNT, CDR2 YENEEA, per germline. The CDR3 here is CASSLGEQETQYF. The CDR3, as DNA: TGTGCCAGCAGCTTGGGCGAGCAAGAGACCCAGTACTTC.

This clone was counted once. The V and J genes are TRBV11-2 and TRBJ1-1, with no clear D. V lost 8 bases and J 11 bases, leaving 18 bases between the germline ends. The CDR3 length is 12 residues. Per germline, CDR1 SGHAT and CDR2 FQNNGV. The CDR3 DNA reads as TGTGCCAGCCTCCCCCTGAGGGAGGGTGCTTTCTTT. It encodes CASLPLREGAFF. Looking up the rest from reference TRBV11-2 and TRBJ1-1 gives the full variable domain: EAGVAQSPRYKIIEKRQSVAFWCNPISGHATLYWYQQILGQGPKLLIQFQNNGVVDDSQLPKDRFSAERLKGVDSTLKIQPAKLEDSAVYLCASLPLREGAFFGQGTRLTVV.

DNA for the CDR3: TGTGCCAGCAGCTTAGGCGGTAACCGGGGGAGCCGCACAGATACGCAGTATTTT. It is translated as CASSLGGNRGSRTDTQYF. The chain joins TRBV7-6 to TRBJ2-3; D is perhaps TRBD2 (6 bases). Trimming took 1 base from V and 1 from J, leaving 18 bases between them. CDR3 length: 18 amino acids. Germline CDR1 and CDR2: SGHVS and FNYEAQ.

This sequence joins TRBV19 and TRBJ2-5; 7 nucleotides match TRBD2. With V trimmed by 5 bases and J by 5 bases, 11 bases remained unmatched. The CDR3 covers 15 residues. Germline V gives CDR1 LNHDA, CDR2 SQIVND (reference sequence). The CDR3 DNA sequence: TGTGCCAGTAGTGTACTATCTAGCGGCGGGGAGACCCAGTACTTC. Translated, it gives CASSVLSSGGETQYF.

This clone has just one count. The CDR3 spells CAWSGQKNQPQHF. The CDR3 region has the DNA TGTGCCTGGAGTGGACAGAAAAATCAGCCCCAGCATTTT. The rearrangement links TRBV30 to TRBJ1-5; TRBD1 might be the D (5 bases). The CDR3 length is 13 residues. Germline assignment: CDR1 GTSNPN and CDR2 SVGIG (reference sequence). Trimming took off 1 base at V and 4 bases at J, with 8 bases between the two ends.

CDR3 in amino acids: CASSGGTFSTDTQYF. CDR3 coding DNA: TGTGCCAGCAGCGGGGGGACATTTAGCACAGATACGCAGTATTTT. The V call is TRBV2, the J call TRBJ2-3, with D possibly matching TRBD2 (7 bases). The germline V and J ends were trimmed by 6 bases and 0 bases, with 13 bases remaining between them. Per germline, CDR1 SNHLY and CDR2 FYNNEI. The length of the CDR3 is 15 residues.

This clone was observed once. This chain links TRBV7-2 with TRBJ2-3; D is possibly TRBD2 (6 bases). V was cut by 1 base and J by 7 bases, with 15 bases left in between. CDR3 length equals 15 residues. Looked up from germline, CDR1 is SGHTA and CDR2 is FQGNSA. CDR3 bases: TGTGCCAGCAGCTTAGATAGTGGGGGAGGTAATACGCAGTATTTT. Encoded protein: CASSLDSGGGNTQYF.

This chain links TRBV6-1 with TRBJ2-3, with 8 positions matching TRBD2. The CDR3 runs to 14 residues. The V gene's germline CDR1 is MNHNS and CDR2 SASEGT. Trimming at V came to 3 bases and at J to 5 bases, leaving 4 bases not matched to a gene. For the CDR3, the DNA is TGTGCCAGCAGTGAGCGGGAGGCTAAAGATACGCAGTATTTT. Translating gives CASSEREAKDTQYF.

V and J are TRBV27 and TRBJ2-2; 11 bases map to TRBD2. The CDR3 is 16 amino acids. Germline CDR1 is MNHEY and CDR2 is SMNVEV (reference sequence). The V gene end was trimmed by 5 bases and the J gene end by 7 bases; junction bases not matched to a gene: 9. The CDR3 nucleotides are TGTGCCAGCAGTCCGCTGCTAGCGGGAGGCCGCGGGGAGCTGTTTTTT. This gives the protein CASSPLLAGGRGELFF.

This rearrangement joins TRBV5-1 to TRBJ1-3; no clear D. Per the germline V gene, CDR1 is SGHRS and CDR2 is YFSETQ. V lost 4 bases to trimming and J lost 0 bases, with 8 bases between them. This CDR3 comprises 14 residues. The CDR3 sequence is CASSGASSGNTIYF. The CDR3 DNA reads TGCGCCAGCAGCGGAGCGAGCTCTGGAAACACCATATATTTT. Together with reference TRBV5-1 and TRBJ1-3, the CDR3 gives the full variable domain: KAGVTQTPRYLIKTRGQQVTLSCSPISGHRSVSWYQQTPGQGLQFLFEYFSETQRNKGNFPGRFSGRQFSNSRSEMNVSTLELGDSALYLCASSGASSGNTIYFGEGSWLTVV.

V and J are TRBV6-4 and TRBJ2-1, with 8 bases fitting TRBD2. CDR3 size: 15 residues. The ends lost 6 bases at V and 6 bases at J; junction bases unmatched: 10. Germline loops: CDR1 MRHNA, CDR2 SNTAGT. CDR3 in amino acids: CASSPTGGSSNEQFF. CDR3 DNA: TGTGCCAGCAGCCCAACGGGAGGGAGCAGCAATGAGCAGTTCTTC.

This chain links TRBV7-2 with TRBJ1-1; no clear D gene. The germline V gene has CDR1 SGHTA and CDR2 FQGNSA. The CDR3 sequence is 14 residues long. V was cut by 5 bases and J by 4 bases, with 14 bases left in between. CDR3: CASSPLSTSTEAFF. CDR3 in DNA: TGTGCCAGCAGCCCTTTATCCACGAGCACTGAAGCTTTCTTT. Supplemented by reference TRBV7-2 and TRBJ1-1, the full variable domain reads GAGVSQSPSNKVTEKGKDVELRCDPISGHTALYWYRQSLGQGLEFLIYFQGNSAPDKSGLPSDRFSAERTGGSVSTLTIQRTQQEDSAVYLCASSPLSTSTEAFFGQGTRLTVV.

This chain links TRBV27 with TRBJ1-6; D gene unclear. With 4 bases removed from V and 6 bases from J, the gap between germline ends came to 10 bases. This CDR3 region has 14 residues. Germline V gene sequence: CDR1 MNHEY, CDR2 SMNVEV (reference sequence). The CDR3 DNA follows: TGTGCCAGCAGTTCACAGTTAATTAATTCACCCCTCCACTTT. The encoded protein is CASSSQLINSPLHF.

The V gene is TRBV5-1, the J gene TRBJ2-3, with D perhaps TRBD2 (6 bases). Trimming left V 4 bases short and J 0 bases short, with 15 bases between. Germline CDR1 reads SGHRS; CDR2 reads YFSETQ. The CDR3 sequence is 16 residues long. CDR3 loop: CASSRPLATSTDTQYF. The DNA of the CDR3 is TGCGCCAGCAGCAGACCTCTAGCGACGAGCACAGATACGCAGTATTTT.

The chain carries TRBV11-3 and TRBJ1-3; D remains ambiguous. CDR3 length: 13 amino acids. With 3 bases removed from V and 7 bases from J, the gap between germline ends came to 10 bases. CDR1 is SGHNT and CDR2 is YENEEA in the germline V gene. CDR3 region: CASSLTPWNTIYF. The CDR3 bases are TGTGCCAGCAGCTTGACACCTTGGAACACCATATATTTT.

J is TRBJ1-2 and V is TRBV11-2, with TRBD1 as a possible D gene (6 bases). Trimming shortened V by 5 bases and J by 1 base, and 14 bases separated the two germline ends. The CDR3 totals 15 residues. Germline lookup yields CDR1 SGHAT and CDR2 FQNNGV. The CDR3 is CASSQGTTFNYGYTF. CDR3 nucleotide sequence: TGTGCCAGCAGCCAGGGGACTACCTTTAACTATGGCTACACCTTC.

The rearrangement links TRBV11-3 to TRBJ1-1, with TRBD1 identical over 8 bases. Unmatched junction bases numbered 6, after V lost 3 bases and J lost 9 bases. Germline values: CDR1 SGHNT, CDR2 YENEEA. CDR3 length: 13 residues. The CDR3 sequence: CASSFAGRGQAFF. The CDR3, as DNA: TGTGCCAGCAGCTTCGCAGGCAGGGGGCAAGCTTTCTTT.

The chain carries TRBV5-1 and TRBJ1-1, with a tentative D call TRBD1 (6 bases). This CDR3 is built from 14 residues. V was trimmed by 3 bases and J by 3 bases, leaving 12 bases between them. Germline CDR1 reads SGHRS; CDR2 reads YFSETQ. CDR3 sequence (DNA): TGCGCCAGCAGCTCCAGACAGGCAGACACTGAAGCTTTCTTT. It codes for CASSSRQADTEAFF.

The chain recombines TRBV9 with TRBJ1-6; 7 nucleotides agree with TRBD1. This CDR3 spans 15 amino acids. Germline CDR1 reads SGDLS; CDR2 reads YYNGEE. Trimming cost V 3 bases and J 7 bases; bases outside gene matches: 7. The CDR3 loop reads CASSAWDSLNSPLHF. The CDR3 nucleotides read TGTGCCAGCAGCGCTTGGGACAGTCTGAATTCACCCCTCCACTTT. The full variable domain, with the rest looked up from reference TRBV9 and TRBJ1-6, is DSGVTQTPKHLITATGQRVTLRCSPRSGDLSVYWYQQSLDQGLQFLIQYYNGEERAKGNILERFSAQQFPDLHSELNLSSLELGDSALYFCASSAWDSLNSPLHFGNGTRLTVT.

The chain joins TRBV18 to TRBJ1-2; a weak D match, TRBD1 (5 bases). The CDR3 runs 13 residues. V lost 2 bases, J lost 3 bases, and 7 bases lay in between. The germline V gene encodes CDR1 KGHSH and CDR2 LQKENI. In nucleotides, the CDR3 is TGTGCCAGCTCACCAGCGACAGACTATGGCTACACCTTC. It yields the protein CASSPATDYGYTF.